This TCR beta chain was documented in a study of T cells in Graves' hyperthyroidism and ophthalmopathy. Broader study findings: Blood also showed most of the thyroid clonotypes that were expanded above 0.001. Model output signaled ophthalmopathy a median about 6.3 months ahead of onset.

There were TCR beta CDR3 regions amplified from RNA transcripts. TCR CDR3 underwent first-round RT-PCR with the HTBI primer set. TCRdb reanalysed the multiplex PCR reads using MiXCR and keeps one entry per CDR3 protein. The sample contains 450,000 to 650,000 distinct CDR3 sequences, approximately 17% of which appear only once. The length of the CDR3 is 14 residues. The V end was cut by 5 bases, the J end by 8 bases, with 18 bases between. Germline V gene sequence: CDR1 SNHLY, CDR2 FYNNEI. This clonotype was detected ten times or more. Antigen: not known. The chain recombines TRBV2 with TRBJ1-2; perhaps TRBD1 as D (6 bases). This TCR came from a woman aged 18-30 years with Graves' ophthalmopathy. Specimen: blood. CDR3 bases: TGTGCCAGCAGTCCGCCCGGGACAAAGGACGGCTACACCTTC. It codes for CASSPPGTKDGYTF.